The entry below describes one T cell receptor beta chain. The sample is drawn from a study of control samples from healthy donors and cancer patients. Measured with immunoSEQ multiplex PCR; TCRdb has only the in-frame clones, and not every one. This sample yields around 20,000 clones, of which about four fifths are seen a single time; about 28% belongs to the top ten. CDR3 size: 14 residues. Trimming took 5 bases from V and 2 from J, leaving 13 bases between them. Germline V CDR1 and CDR2: MNHNY, SVGAGI (reference sequence). This TCR was sampled from a man aged 80 or over with head and neck cancer. J is TRBJ2-7 and V is TRBV6-6, with a tentative D call TRBD2 (6 bases). Sample: PBMCs. The CDR3 loop is CASSRFGGTYEQYF. DNA of the CDR3: TGTGCCAGCAGTCGCTTTGGGGGGACCTACGAGCAGTACTTC.